Included here is one T cell receptor beta chain sequence, with context. During active infection, Seattle patients enrolled and were then monitored through disease. The sample belongs to a study of blood T cell repertoires in COVID-19. The overall study: Collection of acute and convalescent COVID-19 samples took place in the United States, Italy and Spain. PBMCs, B-cell-depleted T cells, or T cells were the source of the cDNA or gDNA that made up the material.

Only in-frame clones appear in the TCRdb table, and some are missing; sequencing was by immunoSEQ multiplex PCR. The repertoire has fewer than 80,000 clones, more than 80% of them found once; the top ten carry about 14%. The sequence came from a man between 50 and 59 years old with COVID-19, enrolled during active disease. The sample consisted of peripheral blood.

CDR3: CASSLSIGAGANVLTF. CDR3 nucleotide sequence: TGTGCCAGCAGTTTATCGATAGGGGCTGGGGCCAACGTCCTGACTTTC. The V gene is TRBV27, the J gene TRBJ2-6; possibly TRBD1 for D (5 bases). This CDR3 spans 16 amino acids. V was clipped by 0 bases and J by 2 bases, with 8 bases between them. The germline gives CDR1 MNHEY, CDR2 SMNVEV (reference sequence).